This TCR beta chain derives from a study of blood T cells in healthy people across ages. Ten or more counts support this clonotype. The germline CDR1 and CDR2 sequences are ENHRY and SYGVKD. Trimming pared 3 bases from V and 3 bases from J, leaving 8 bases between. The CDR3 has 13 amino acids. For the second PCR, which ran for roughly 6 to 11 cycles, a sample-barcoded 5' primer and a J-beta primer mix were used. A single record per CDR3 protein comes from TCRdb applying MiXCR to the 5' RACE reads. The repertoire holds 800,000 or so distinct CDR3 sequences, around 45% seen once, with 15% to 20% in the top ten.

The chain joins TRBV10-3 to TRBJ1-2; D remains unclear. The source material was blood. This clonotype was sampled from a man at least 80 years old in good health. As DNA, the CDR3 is TGTGCCATCAGTGATTCCGGGGACTATGGCTACACCTTC. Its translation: CAISDSGDYGYTF.